Sequencing of this T cell receptor beta chain was carried out in a study of CD8+ T cells in alopecia areata. Looking at the study overall: Treated patients were dosed with oral tofacitinib, taking 5 to 10 mg twice daily. Whole-study results and caveats: Scalp repertoires also include resident alphabeta T cells from normal skin.

As concerns this clone: Its specificity is unknown.

Germline CDR1 SQVTM, CDR2 ANQGSEA. This CDR3 is built from 13 residues. Trimming cost V 5 bases and J 3 bases, with 11 bases left between them. Isolated RNA was reverse transcribed into cDNA used as the sequencing template. Sequencing was performed with immunoSEQ multiplex PCR; in TCRdb, only in-frame clones are kept and a portion is missing. The sample yields some 170,000 clones, roughly 60% seen once. This TCR derives from a human donor with alopecia areata. This chain links TRBV29-1 with TRBJ1-5; TRBD1 might be the D (5 bases). Sequences were derived from CD4+ T cells sorted from blood, sampled at week 0. The CDR3 is CSVQGTNNQPQHF. For the CDR3, the DNA is TGCAGCGTTCAGGGTACTAACAATCAGCCCCAGCATTTT. The whole variable domain, remainder taken from reference TRBV29-1 and TRBJ1-5, is SAVISQKPSRDICQRGTSLTIQCQVDSQVTMMFWYRQQPGQSLTLIATANQGSEATYESGFVIDKFPISRPNLTFSTLTVSNMSPEDSSIYLCSVQGTNNQPQHFGDGTRLSIL.